Presented here are 20 T cell receptor beta chains from one specimen sequenced in a study of blood T cell repertoires in COVID-19. Sequenced by immunoSEQ multiplex PCR; TCRdb stores in-frame clones only, minus some. The data show 55,000 to 75,000 clones, roughly 77% seen once. The sample consisted of peripheral blood. The receptor source for this set is a human donor in a cohort sampled during active COVID-19.

The chain couples TRBV19 to TRBJ2-7, with a possible D match to TRBD2 (6 bases). This CDR3 contains 15 residues. V lost 6 bases and J lost 2, with 17 bases in between. Germline-derived CDR1 and CDR2 are LNHDA and SQIVND (reference sequence). The CDR3 DNA follows: TGTGCCAGTAGGCTTAGCGGAGGAGGGACCTACGAGCAGTACTTC. Encoded protein: CASRLSGGGTYEQYF.

As DNA, the CDR3 is TGTGCCAGCAGCTCCCCTGCTGCGGGAGCGTCCGGGGCCAACGTCCTGACTTTC. Translation: CASSSPAAGASGANVLTF. The J gene is TRBJ2-6, the V gene TRBV7-3, with 7 nucleotides matching TRBD2. The CDR3 length is 18 residues. Trimming cost V 4 bases and J 4 bases; bases outside gene matches: 13. CDR1 and CDR2 (germline): SGHTA, FQGTGA.

Concerning this clone: Compared with germline, one end of the junction differs, possibly owing to a read error. The V gene is TRBV18, the J gene TRBJ1-5, with 8 bases matching TRBD1. The CDR3 totals 17 residues. Germline assignment: CDR1 KGHSH and CDR2 LQKENI. The CDR3 region is CASSPRTGTNSNQPQHF. For the CDR3, the DNA is TGTGCCAGCTCCCCACGGACAGGGACCAATAGCAATCAGCCCCAGCATTTT.

The genes are TRBV6-4 and TRBJ2-1; 7 bases are a match to TRBD2. V lost 0 bases to trimming and J lost 4 bases; unmatched junction nucleotides: 3. Per the germline V gene, CDR1 is MRHNA and CDR2 is SNTAGT. The CDR3 has 15 residues. The CDR3 sequence: CASSDSSSGYNEQFF. The CDR3 DNA follows: TGTGCCAGCAGTGACTCCTCTAGCGGTTACAATGAGCAGTTCTTC.

The rearrangement joins TRBV10-3 to TRBJ2-3, with D possibly TRBD1 on 6 matching bases. V gave up 10 bases and J gave up 0 bases, with 17 bases separating them. In germline, CDR1 is ENHRY, CDR2 SYGVKD. The CDR3 is 15 residues long. The CDR3 is CATGTQGPSTDTQYF. The CDR3 DNA reads TGTGCCACCGGAACACAGGGACCTAGCACAGATACGCAGTATTTT.

This clone showed up just a few times. The CDR3 DNA follows: TGTGCCTGGAGTGTAGGCAGGGGGCCATACGAGCAGTACTTC. Residues: CAWSVGRGPYEQYF. The rearrangement links TRBV30 to TRBJ2-7; TRBD1 matches at 8 bases. This CDR3 has 14 residues. V shed 0 bases and J 4 bases; nucleotides not matched to a gene: 5. From germline, CDR1 is GTSNPN and CDR2 SVGIG (reference sequence). The variable domain in full, completed from reference TRBV30 and TRBJ2-7, reads SQTIHQWPATLVQPVGSPLSLECTVEGTSNPNLYWYRQAAGRGLQLLFYSVGIGQISSEVPQNLSASRPQDRQFILSSKKLLLSDSGFYLCAWSVGRGPYEQYFGPGTRLTVT.

The rearrangement links TRBV28 to TRBJ1-2; 8 bases align to TRBD1. From germline, CDR1 is MDHEN and CDR2 SYDVKM. This CDR3 has 12 amino acids. J was trimmed by 7 bases and V by 6 bases; bases with no gene match: 4. Here the CDR3 reads CASRTGVVGYTF. The CDR3 nucleotides read TGTGCCAGCAGGACAGGGGTAGTTGGCTACACCTTC.

The chain carries TRBV5-4 and TRBJ1-4; 7 bases fit TRBD1. With V trimmed by 0 bases and J by 6 bases, 5 bases remained unmatched. This CDR3 has 15 amino acids. CDR1 and CDR2 from the germline V gene are SGHNT and YYREEE (reference sequence). The CDR3 DNA is TGTGCCAGCAGCTTGGGGTCAGACAGGGATGAAAAACTGTTTTTT. It translates to CASSLGSDRDEKLFF.

The rearrangement joins TRBV10-2 to TRBJ2-3, with 9 bases matching TRBD2. CDR3 length equals 14 residues. The germline CDR1 and CDR2 sequences are WSHSY and SAAADI. Losses at the gene ends were 4 bases for V and 1 base for J; bases not matched to a gene: 0. CDR3 in DNA: TGCGCCAGCAGTGGGACTAGCGGCACAGATACGCAGTATTTT. It codes for CASSGTSGTDTQYF.

The genes are TRBV5-1 and TRBJ1-6, with 7 bases that match TRBD1. The CDR3 is 14 amino acids. Germline V lookup: CDR1 SGHRS, CDR2 YFSETQ. After removal of 5 bases from V and 10 bases from J, the junction contained 9 bases not matched to a gene. CDR3 nucleotide sequence: TGCGCCAGCAGTACGGTTCAGGGGGACTCACCCCTCCACTTT. This translates into CASSTVQGDSPLHF. Filled out from reference TRBV5-1 and TRBJ1-6, the complete variable domain reads KAGVTQTPRYLIKTRGQQVTLSCSPISGHRSVSWYQQTPGQGLQFLFEYFSETQRNKGNFPGRFSGRQFSNSRSEMNVSTLELGDSALYLCASSTVQGDSPLHFGNGTRLTVT.

V usage is TRBV7-2 and J usage is TRBJ2-5; TRBD2 matches at 11 bases. Germline V lookup: CDR1 SGHTA, CDR2 FQGNSA. The CDR3 length is 16 residues. Losses at the gene ends were 0 bases for V and 2 bases for J; bases not matched to a gene: 2. CDR3 sequence reads: CASSLAGLAVQETQYF. As DNA, the CDR3 is TGTGCCAGCAGCTTAGCGGGACTAGCGGTACAAGAGACCCAGTACTTC.

CDR3 in amino acids: CARDRGQGAYEQYF. Here the CDR3 DNA reads TGTGCCAGGGACAGGGGACAGGGGGCCTACGAGCAGTACTTC. This chain connects TRBV6-5 to TRBJ2-7, with 11 positions matching TRBD1. In germline, CDR1 is MNHEY, CDR2 SVGAGI. After removal of 9 bases from V and 2 bases from J, the junction contained 6 bases not matched to a gene. The CDR3 runs to 14 residues.

The rearrangement uses TRBV24-1 and TRBJ2-2; TRBD2 agrees at 10 bases. Looked up from germline, CDR1 is KGHDR and CDR2 is SFDVKD. Losses at the gene ends were 8 bases for V and 6 bases for J; bases not matched to a gene: 14. The CDR3 length is 17 residues. The CDR3 region has the DNA TGTGCCACCAAAGTCGTTACTGTAGCGGGAGGTTCCGGGGAGCTGTTTTTT. It encodes CATKVVTVAGGSGELFF.

The chain employs TRBV11-3 and TRBJ2-1; D unclear. The germline gives CDR1 SGHNT, CDR2 YENEEA. This CDR3 contains 15 residues. V lost 5 bases and J lost 0, with 11 bases in between. The CDR3 region has the DNA TGTGCCAGCAGCGAAAGTGCAGACTCCTACAATGAGCAGTTCTTC. Its translation is CASSESADSYNEQFF.

This chain links TRBV19 with TRBJ1-5, with TRBD1 matching over 12 bases. V lost 5 bases, J lost 7 bases, and 6 bases stayed unmatched. The CDR3 sequence is 15 residues long. The germline gives CDR1 LNHDA, CDR2 SQIVND (reference sequence). The CDR3 region has the DNA TGTGCCAGTAGTTCCGGGACAGGGGGCGACCAGCCCCAGCATTTT. This encodes CASSSGTGGDQPQHF.

This chain links TRBV6-5 with TRBJ1-1, with D possibly matching TRBD1 (6 bases). Looked up from germline, CDR1 is MNHEY and CDR2 is SVGAGI. The CDR3 loop spans 13 amino acids. Trimming took off 0 bases at V and 4 bases at J, with 6 bases between the two ends. The CDR3 DNA is TGTGCCAGCAGTTACTCCAGGGGCACTGAAGCTTTCTTT. Its protein product is CASSYSRGTEAFF.

This clone was seen more than once but under ten times. The J gene is TRBJ2-7, the V gene TRBV5-1, with 9 bases matching TRBD1. CDR3 size: 14 residues. The germline CDR1 and CDR2 sequences are SGHRS and YFSETQ. After removal of 5 bases from V and 5 bases from J, the junction contained 8 bases not matched to a gene. The CDR3 loop reads CASRIGTGHNEQYF. The CDR3 DNA reads TGCGCCAGCAGAATCGGGACAGGGCACAACGAGCAGTACTTC. Filled out from reference TRBV5-1 and TRBJ2-7, the complete variable domain reads KAGVTQTPRYLIKTRGQQVTLSCSPISGHRSVSWYQQTPGQGLQFLFEYFSETQRNKGNFPGRFSGRQFSNSRSEMNVSTLELGDSALYLCASRIGTGHNEQYFGPGTRLTVT.

CDR3 sequence (DNA): TGTGCCAGCAGTTTACAGGGAGGGGTCTCGAACGAGCAGTACTTC. It is translated as CASSLQGGVSNEQYF. The chain carries TRBV27 and TRBJ2-7, with TRBD2 matching over 7 bases. This CDR3 contains 15 residues. V shed 2 bases, J shed 5 bases, and the junction held 9 bases outside the gene matches. Germline-derived CDR1 and CDR2 are MNHEY and SMNVEV (reference sequence).

The DNA of the CDR3 is TGTGCCAGCAGCCGACTAGCGGGGATCTCCTACAATGAGCAGTTCTTC. Translation gives CASSRLAGISYNEQFF. This chain joins TRBV3-1 (or the pseudogene TRBV3-2) and TRBJ2-1; TRBD2 matches 11 bases. With 4 bases clipped from V and 0 bases from J, the junction kept 2 bases outside the gene matches. Germline V gene sequence: CDR1 LGHDT, CDR2 YNNKEL (reference sequence). CDR3 size: 16 residues.

The chain couples TRBV7-2 to TRBJ1-6; 9 bases fit TRBD1. From germline, CDR1 is SGHTA and CDR2 FQGNSA. The V and J ends lost 5 bases and 14 bases, in that order; junction bases with no gene match: 10. The CDR3 runs 14 residues. CDR3 in amino acids: CASSLDRGRSTLHF. CDR3 in DNA: TGTGCCAGCAGCCTCGACAGGGGGAGGTCCACCCTCCACTTT.